Listed here are 25 T cell receptor beta chains from one sample, sequenced in a study of T cells in Graves' hyperthyroidism and ophthalmopathy. Using RNA transcripts as the source, TCR beta CDR3 regions were amplified. The study used the HTBI primer set for a first-round RT-PCR of the TCR CDR3. TCRdb used MiXCR to reprocess the multiplex PCR reads, holding one entry per CDR3 protein. The table has a few hundred thousand distinct CDR3 sequences, approximately 13% seen once. Sequencing was performed on blood. The source of these receptors is a woman in her forties with Graves' ophthalmopathy.

This clonotype was seen at least ten times. The chain joins TRBV11-2 to TRBJ1-4; D is unclear. The germline CDR1 and CDR2 sequences are SGHAT and FQNNGV. The CDR3 runs to 14 residues. V was pared by 3 bases and J by 3 bases, with 8 bases between. The CDR3 DNA follows: TGTGCCAGCAGCTTCACCCGGGCTAATGAAAAACTGTTTTTT. This gives the protein CASSFTRANEKLFF.

V usage is TRBV27 and J usage is TRBJ2-1; 11 nucleotides line up with TRBD2. The CDR3 is 16 residues long. Germline V gives CDR1 MNHEY, CDR2 SMNVEV (reference sequence). The V gene end was trimmed by 4 bases and the J gene end by 6 bases; junction bases not matched to a gene: 8. DNA of the CDR3: TGTGCCAGCAGTTCAACGACTAGCGGGATAAGCAATGAGCAGTTCTTC. This sequence encodes CASSSTTSGISNEQFF.

This clonotype was picked up many times. The chain couples TRBV20-1 to TRBJ1-2; 7 bases map to TRBD1. The CDR3 loop spans 13 amino acids. The germline CDR1 and CDR2 sequences are DFQATT and SNEGSKA (reference sequence). The ends lost 6 bases at V and 4 bases at J; junction bases unmatched: 8. CDR3 residues: CSARDSGGYGYTF. The CDR3 region has the DNA TGCAGTGCCCGGGACAGCGGGGGCTATGGCTACACCTTC.

This clonotype was seen repeatedly, ten times or more. This rearrangement joins TRBV9 to TRBJ1-2, with D possibly matching TRBD1 (5 bases). The CDR3 is 15 amino acids. V was clipped by 4 bases and J by 7 bases, with 20 bases between them. From germline, CDR1 is SGDLS and CDR2 YYNGEE. CDR3 protein: CASSSGGRSGSGYTF. DNA for the CDR3: TGTGCCAGCAGCTCCGGGGGACGATCCGGTAGTGGCTACACCTTC. The whole variable domain, remainder taken from reference TRBV9 and TRBJ1-2, is DSGVTQTPKHLITATGQRVTLRCSPRSGDLSVYWYQQSLDQGLQFLIQYYNGEERAKGNILERFSAQQFPDLHSELNLSSLELGDSALYFCASSSGGRSGSGYTFGSGTRLTVV.

This clonotype was seen repeatedly, ten times or more. In nucleotides, the CDR3 is TGTGCCAGCAGTGCGTCGATCCCTCGATCACCCCTCCACTTT. Translation: CASSASIPRSPLHF. The V call is TRBV2, the J call TRBJ1-6; no reliable D call. Germline lookup yields CDR1 SNHLY and CDR2 FYNNEI. Trimming took off 4 bases at V and 10 bases at J, with 14 bases between the two ends. CDR3 size: 14 residues.

This clonotype has a count of ten or more. The CDR3 sequence is CSAPWDSSGNTIYF. CDR3 coding DNA: TGCAGTGCTCCTTGGGACAGCTCTGGAAACACCATATATTTT. This sequence joins TRBV20-1 and TRBJ1-3, with 7 positions matching TRBD1. Trimming at V came to 5 bases and at J to 0 bases, leaving 4 bases not matched to a gene. The CDR3 spans 14 residues. Per the germline V gene, CDR1 is DFQATT and CDR2 is SNEGSKA (reference sequence).

The chain links TRBV7-2 to TRBJ2-1; the D gene could be TRBD1 or TRBD2 (5 bases each). This CDR3 comprises 15 residues. Germline loops: CDR1 SGHTA, CDR2 FQGNSA. The germline V and J ends were trimmed by 4 bases and 2 bases, with 12 bases remaining between them. The CDR3 DNA reads TGTGCCAGCAGCTCAACGGGGACCACCTACAATGAGCAGTTCTTC. Translating it yields CASSSTGTTYNEQFF. The variable domain in full, with the rest retrieved from reference TRBV7-2 and TRBJ2-1, is GAGVSQSPSNKVTEKGKDVELRCDPISGHTALYWYRQSLGQGLEFLIYFQGNSAPDKSGLPSDRFSAERTGGSVSTLTIQRTQQEDSAVYLCASSSTGTTYNEQFFGPGTRLTVL.

This clonotype was found a few times. The V and J genes are TRBV9 and TRBJ2-3; D might be TRBD2 (5 bases). This CDR3 region has 14 residues. Looked up from germline, CDR1 is SGDLS and CDR2 is YYNGEE. V dropped 0 bases and J dropped 6 bases, with 11 bases sitting between them. The CDR3 coding sequence is TGTGCCAGCAGCGTAGGGTCCGGGGTTGATACGCAGTATTTT. This translates into CASSVGSGVDTQYF.

This clonotype was seen at least ten times. The V and J genes are TRBV20-1 and TRBJ2-1; 8 positions match TRBD1. The CDR3 totals 14 residues. Germline trimming cut 6 bases from V and 3 bases from J; bases unmatched to any gene: 7. Germline values: CDR1 DFQATT, CDR2 SNEGSKA (reference sequence). In DNA form, the CDR3 reads TGCAGTGCACCTGGACAGGGTCTCTACAATGAGCAGTTCTTC. Encoded protein: CSAPGQGLYNEQFF.

This clonotype was picked up many times. The V call is TRBV20-1, the J call TRBJ1-2; a possible D gene is TRBD1 (5 bases). The V end was cut by 3 bases, the J end by 2 bases, with 16 bases between. CDR1 DFQATT and CDR2 SNEGSKA come from the germline V gene (reference sequence). The CDR3 consists of 15 residues. CDR3 coding DNA: TGCAGTGCTAGTACAGGCAAGACCCGGAACTATGGCTACACCTTC. Its translation: CSASTGKTRNYGYTF.

This clonotype was counted many times. V is TRBV15 and J is TRBJ2-5, with TRBD2 identical over 10 bases. The ends lost 4 bases at V and 6 bases at J; junction bases unmatched: 8. Per germline, CDR1 LNHNV and CDR2 YYDKDF (reference sequence). The CDR3 covers 15 residues. CDR3 loop: CATSTSGGAGQTQYF. The DNA for the CDR3 is TGTGCCACCAGCACCAGCGGGGGGGCTGGCCAGACCCAGTACTTC.

This clonotype came up many times. The chain employs TRBV27 and TRBJ2-3; 9 nucleotides align to TRBD2. This CDR3 has 16 amino acids. CDR1 MNHEY and CDR2 SMNVEV come from the germline V gene (reference sequence). Trimming took 1 base from V and 2 from J; bases not matched to a gene: 4. CDR3 nucleotides: TGTGCCAGCAGTTTATGGGCGGGGGGGCCCACAGATACGCAGTATTTT. Translated: CASSLWAGGPTDTQYF.

There are a few counts of this clonotype. V usage is TRBV6-1 and J usage is TRBJ1-1, with 8 bases matching TRBD1. CDR3 length equals 15 residues. Germline values: CDR1 MNHNS, CDR2 SASEGT. The V segment lost 5 bases and the J segment 6 bases; nucleotides outside the gene matches: 11. The CDR3 sequence is CASSKRQGSSPEAFF. DNA of the CDR3: TGTGCCAGCAGTAAACGACAGGGGTCCTCTCCTGAAGCTTTCTTT.

There are many counts of this clonotype. The chain carries TRBV7-2 and TRBJ2-5, with D uncertain. V dropped 6 bases and J dropped 5 bases, with 7 bases sitting between them. Per germline, CDR1 SGHTA and CDR2 FQGNSA. The CDR3 has 11 residues. CDR3 protein: CASRIGETQYF. The CDR3 DNA sequence: TGTGCCAGCAGAATAGGGGAGACCCAGTACTTC.

This clonotype was counted many times. The chain carries TRBV14 and TRBJ1-2, with D tentatively TRBD1 (6 bases). Trimming removed 4 bases at V and 4 bases at J, with 10 bases between. This CDR3 comprises 13 residues. CDR1 and CDR2 from the germline V gene are SGHDN and FVKESK. The CDR3 DNA reads TGTGCCAGCAGCCGGGACAACCTCTATGGCTACACCTTC. This encodes CASSRDNLYGYTF.

The chain employs TRBV18 and TRBJ2-3; 8 positions match TRBD2. The germline gives CDR1 KGHSH, CDR2 LQKENI. The CDR3 consists of 15 residues. V lost 4 bases to trimming and J lost 2 bases; unmatched junction nucleotides: 5. CDR3 sequence: CASSQLADPTDTQYF. The CDR3 DNA is TGTGCCAGCTCACAACTAGCGGATCCCACAGATACGCAGTATTTT.

In its sample, this clonotype was seen many times. The V call is TRBV7-9, the J call TRBJ2-1; D possibly corresponds to TRBD1 (8 bases). CDR3 length equals 19 residues. With 5 bases removed from V and 8 bases from J, the gap between germline ends came to 31 bases. Germline CDR1 is SEHNR and CDR2 is FQNEAQ (reference sequence). DNA of the CDR3: TGTGCCAGCAGCGGTCCCGGGACAGGAAAGAGCGGGATCAAGGATGAGCAGTTCTTC. It specifies CASSGPGTGKSGIKDEQFF.

The V call is TRBV20-1, the J call TRBJ1-1, with TRBD1 as a possible D gene (5 bases). V was trimmed by 2 bases and J by 4 bases, leaving 14 bases between them. The CDR3 loop spans 14 amino acids. CDR1 and CDR2 from the germline V gene are DFQATT and SNEGSKA (reference sequence). The CDR3 region is CSARNQGVGTEAFF. CDR3 coding DNA: TGCAGTGCTAGAAACCAGGGAGTAGGCACTGAAGCTTTCTTT.

This clonotype occurred many times. The chain couples TRBV28 to TRBJ2-1, with 9 bases lining up with TRBD1. CDR3 size: 17 residues. Germline V CDR1 and CDR2: MDHEN, SYDVKM. With V trimmed by 6 bases and J by 5 bases, 14 bases remained unmatched. The CDR3 loop reads CASSLHRGQGGNNEQFF. CDR3 DNA: TGTGCCAGCAGCTTACATAGGGGACAGGGAGGGAACAATGAGCAGTTCTTC.

The DNA of the CDR3 is TGCAGTGTAGCTCGGCTAGCGGGGGGAGGTGAGCAGTTCTTC. Protein: CSVARLAGGGEQFF. The V call is TRBV20-1, the J call TRBJ2-1, with 11 bases lining up with TRBD2. The CDR3 consists of 14 residues. Trimming at V came to 7 bases and at J to 9 bases, leaving 11 bases not matched to a gene. The V gene's germline CDR1 is DFQATT and CDR2 SNEGSKA (reference sequence).

This clonotype was observed at least ten times. Here the CDR3 DNA reads TGTGCCAGCGGGGGACAGGGACAAGAGACCCAGTACTTC. This sequence encodes CASGGQGQETQYF. V and J are TRBV27 and TRBJ2-5, with 9 bases matching TRBD1. V was clipped by 8 bases and J by 2 bases; unmatched bases: 3. The germline V gene encodes CDR1 MNHEY and CDR2 SMNVEV (reference sequence). This CDR3 contains 13 residues.

This clonotype was found many times. The chain has TRBV28 and TRBJ1-3; D unresolved. The CDR3 sequence is 15 residues long. CDR1 and CDR2 from the germline V gene are MDHEN and SYDVKM. With 7 bases removed from V and 0 bases from J, the gap between germline ends came to 13 bases. This CDR3 is CASTLTKNSGNTIYF. The CDR3, as DNA: TGTGCCAGCACTCTGACCAAAAACTCTGGAAACACCATATATTTT. Full variable domain (outside the CDR3, taken from reference TRBV28 and TRBJ1-3): DVKVTQSSRYLVKRTGEKVFLECVQDMDHENMFWYRQDPGLGLRLIYFSYDVKMKEKGDIPEGYSVSREKKERFSLILESASTNQTSMYLCASTLTKNSGNTIYFGEGSWLTVV.

This clonotype was counted ten times or more. The chain couples TRBV6-1 to TRBJ1-1; no firm D call. Trimming shortened V by 6 bases and J by 0 bases, and 8 bases separated the two germline ends. The CDR3 has 13 residues. The germline V gene encodes CDR1 MNHNS and CDR2 SASEGT. Here the CDR3 reads CASSRIMNTEAFF. The CDR3 DNA is TGTGCCAGCAGCCGAATCATGAACACTGAAGCTTTCTTT.

CDR3 protein: CACAAGPPEAFF. The CDR3, as DNA: TGTGCGTGCGCAGCAGGGCCCCCCGAAGCTTTCTTT. The J gene is TRBJ1-1, the V gene TRBV10-3; a weak D match, TRBD1 (5 bases). In germline, CDR1 is ENHRY, CDR2 SYGVKD. This CDR3 is 12 amino acids long.

This clonotype was picked up many times. The chain has TRBV28 and TRBJ2-7, with D unresolved. Germline V lookup: CDR1 MDHEN, CDR2 SYDVKM. With 6 bases removed from V and 2 bases from J, the gap between germline ends came to 17 bases. The CDR3 length is 15 residues. CDR3 residues: CASSPSEWLAYEQYF. CDR3 in DNA: TGTGCCAGCAGCCCCTCCGAGTGGCTAGCCTACGAGCAGTACTTC.